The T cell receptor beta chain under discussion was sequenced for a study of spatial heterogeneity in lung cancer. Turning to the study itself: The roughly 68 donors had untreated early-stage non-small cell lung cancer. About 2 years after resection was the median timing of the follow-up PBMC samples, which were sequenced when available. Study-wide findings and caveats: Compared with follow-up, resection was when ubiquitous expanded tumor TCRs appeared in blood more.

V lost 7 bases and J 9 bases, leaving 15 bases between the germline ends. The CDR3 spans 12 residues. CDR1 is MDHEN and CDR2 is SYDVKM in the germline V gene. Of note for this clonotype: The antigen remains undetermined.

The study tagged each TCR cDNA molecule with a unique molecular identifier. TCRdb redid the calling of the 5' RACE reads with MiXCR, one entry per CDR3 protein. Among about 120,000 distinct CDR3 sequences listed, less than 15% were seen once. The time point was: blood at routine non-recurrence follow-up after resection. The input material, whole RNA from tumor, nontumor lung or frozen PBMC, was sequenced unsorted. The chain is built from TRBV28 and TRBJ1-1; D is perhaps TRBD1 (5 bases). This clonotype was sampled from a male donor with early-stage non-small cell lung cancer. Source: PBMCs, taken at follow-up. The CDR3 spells CASTLGGVKAFF. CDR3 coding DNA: TGTGCCAGCACCCTAGGAGGGGTGAAAGCTTTCTTT.